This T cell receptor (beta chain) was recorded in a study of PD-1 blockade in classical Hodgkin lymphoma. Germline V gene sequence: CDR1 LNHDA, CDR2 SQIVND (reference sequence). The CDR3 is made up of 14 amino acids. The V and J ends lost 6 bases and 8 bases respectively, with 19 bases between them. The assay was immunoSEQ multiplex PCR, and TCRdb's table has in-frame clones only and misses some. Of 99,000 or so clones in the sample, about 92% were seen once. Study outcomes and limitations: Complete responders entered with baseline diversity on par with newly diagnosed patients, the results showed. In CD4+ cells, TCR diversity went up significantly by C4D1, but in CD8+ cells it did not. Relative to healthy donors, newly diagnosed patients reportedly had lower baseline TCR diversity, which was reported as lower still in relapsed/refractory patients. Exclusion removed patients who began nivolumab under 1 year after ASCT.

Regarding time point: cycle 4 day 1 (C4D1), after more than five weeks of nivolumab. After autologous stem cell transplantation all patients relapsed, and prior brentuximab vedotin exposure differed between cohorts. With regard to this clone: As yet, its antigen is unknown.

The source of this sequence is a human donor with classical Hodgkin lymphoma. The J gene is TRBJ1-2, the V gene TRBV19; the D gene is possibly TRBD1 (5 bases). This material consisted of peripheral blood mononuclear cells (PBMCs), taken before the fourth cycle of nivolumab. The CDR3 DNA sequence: TGTGCCAGTAGATTGCCAAGGGGTATGGGAGGCTACACCTTC. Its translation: CASRLPRGMGGYTF. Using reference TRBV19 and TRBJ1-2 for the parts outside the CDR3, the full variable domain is DGGITQSPKYLFRKEGQNVTLSCEQNLNHDAMYWYRQDPGQGLRLIYYSQIVNDFQKGDIAEGYSVSREKKESFPLTVTSAQKNPTAFYLCASRLPRGMGGYTFGSGTRLTVV.